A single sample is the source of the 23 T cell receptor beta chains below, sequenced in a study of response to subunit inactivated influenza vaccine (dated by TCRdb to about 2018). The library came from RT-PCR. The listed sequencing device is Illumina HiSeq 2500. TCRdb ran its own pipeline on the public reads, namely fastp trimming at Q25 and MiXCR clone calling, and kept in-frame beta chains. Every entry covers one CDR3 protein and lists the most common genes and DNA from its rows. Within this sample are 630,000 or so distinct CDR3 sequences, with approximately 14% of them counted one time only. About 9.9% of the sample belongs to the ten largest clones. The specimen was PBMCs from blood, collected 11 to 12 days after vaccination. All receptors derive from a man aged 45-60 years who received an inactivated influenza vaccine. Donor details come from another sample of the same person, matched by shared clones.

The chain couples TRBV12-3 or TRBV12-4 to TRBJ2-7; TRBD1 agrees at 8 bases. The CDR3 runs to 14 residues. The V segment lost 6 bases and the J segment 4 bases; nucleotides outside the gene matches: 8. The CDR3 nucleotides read TGTGCCAGCAGGTATACAGGGGGTACGTACGAGCAGTACTTC. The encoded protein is CASRYTGGTYEQYF.

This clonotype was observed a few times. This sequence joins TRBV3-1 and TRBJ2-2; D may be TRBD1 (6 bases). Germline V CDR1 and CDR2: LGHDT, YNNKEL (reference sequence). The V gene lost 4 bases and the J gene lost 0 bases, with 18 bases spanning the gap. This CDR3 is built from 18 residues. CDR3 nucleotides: TGTGCCAGCAGCCGAGGGGTCCACGGGACAACGAACACCGGGGAGCTGTTTTTT. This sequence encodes CASSRGVHGTTNTGELFF.

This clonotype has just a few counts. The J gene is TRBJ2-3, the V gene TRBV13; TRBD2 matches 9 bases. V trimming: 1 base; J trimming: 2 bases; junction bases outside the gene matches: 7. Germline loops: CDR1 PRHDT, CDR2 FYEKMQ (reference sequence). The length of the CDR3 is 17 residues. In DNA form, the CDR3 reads TGTGCCAGCAGCTTAGTCAGTCTAGCGGGGACCACAGATACGCAGTATTTT. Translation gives CASSLVSLAGTTDTQYF.

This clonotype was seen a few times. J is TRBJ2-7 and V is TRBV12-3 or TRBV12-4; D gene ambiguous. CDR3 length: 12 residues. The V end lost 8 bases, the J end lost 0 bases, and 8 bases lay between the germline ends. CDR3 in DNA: TGTGCCAGCGGGCGGAACTCCTACGAGCAGTACTTC. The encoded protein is CASGRNSYEQYF.

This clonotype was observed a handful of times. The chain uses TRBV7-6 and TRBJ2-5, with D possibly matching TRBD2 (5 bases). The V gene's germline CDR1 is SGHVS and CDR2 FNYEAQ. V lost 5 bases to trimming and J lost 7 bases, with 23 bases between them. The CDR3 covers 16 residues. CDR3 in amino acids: CASSTIVREGPGTQYF. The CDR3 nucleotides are TGTGCCAGCAGCACCATCGTGAGAGAGGGTCCGGGGACCCAGTACTTC.

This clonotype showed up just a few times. This CDR3 is CASRRGAMNTEAFF. The DNA for the CDR3 is TGTGCCAGCAGGAGGGGGGCTATGAACACTGAAGCTTTCTTT. The genes are TRBV28 and TRBJ1-1; D is perhaps TRBD1 (6 bases). Germline CDR1 and CDR2: MDHEN and SYDVKM. The V end lost 6 bases, the J end lost 0 bases, and 11 bases lay between the germline ends. CDR3 length: 14 residues.

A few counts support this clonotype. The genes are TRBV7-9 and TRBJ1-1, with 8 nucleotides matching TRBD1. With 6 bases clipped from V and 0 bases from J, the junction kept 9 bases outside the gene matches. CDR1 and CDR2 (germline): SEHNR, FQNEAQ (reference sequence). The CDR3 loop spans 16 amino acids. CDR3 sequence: CASRAQGVTMNTEAFF. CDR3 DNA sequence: TGTGCCAGCAGGGCACAGGGGGTAACGATGAACACTGAAGCTTTCTTT.

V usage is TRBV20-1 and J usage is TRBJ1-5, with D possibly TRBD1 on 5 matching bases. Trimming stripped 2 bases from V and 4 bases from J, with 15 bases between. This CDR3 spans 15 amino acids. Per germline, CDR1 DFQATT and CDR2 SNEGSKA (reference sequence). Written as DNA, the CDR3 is TGCAGTGCTAGACTCTCGGGACTCCAGAATCAGCCCCAGCATTTT. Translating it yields CSARLSGLQNQPQHF.

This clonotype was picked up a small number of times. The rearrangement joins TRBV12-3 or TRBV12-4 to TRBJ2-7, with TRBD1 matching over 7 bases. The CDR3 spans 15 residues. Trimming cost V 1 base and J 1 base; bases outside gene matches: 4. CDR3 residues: CASSLGQGESYEQYF. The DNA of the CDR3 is TGTGCCAGCAGTTTAGGACAGGGTGAATCCTACGAGCAGTACTTC.

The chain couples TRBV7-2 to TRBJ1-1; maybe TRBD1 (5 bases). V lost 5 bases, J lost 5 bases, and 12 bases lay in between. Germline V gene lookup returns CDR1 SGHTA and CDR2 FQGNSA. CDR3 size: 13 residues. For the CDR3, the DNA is TGTGCCAGCAGCAGAGGGGCGCGGACTGAAGCTTTCTTT. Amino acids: CASSRGARTEAFF.

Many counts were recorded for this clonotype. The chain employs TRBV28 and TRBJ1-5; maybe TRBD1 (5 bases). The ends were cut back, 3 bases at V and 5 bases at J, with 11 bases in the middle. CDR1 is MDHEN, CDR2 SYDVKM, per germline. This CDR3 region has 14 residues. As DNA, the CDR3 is TGTGCCAGCAGTTTCGGGGTAGGGGATCAGCCCCAGCATTTT. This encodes CASSFGVGDQPQHF.

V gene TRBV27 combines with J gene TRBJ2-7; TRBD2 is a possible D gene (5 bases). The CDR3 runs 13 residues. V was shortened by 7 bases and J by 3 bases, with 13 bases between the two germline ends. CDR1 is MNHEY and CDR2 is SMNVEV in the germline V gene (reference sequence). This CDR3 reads CASTPGSLYEQYF. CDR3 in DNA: TGTGCCAGCACCCCGGGATCCCTCTACGAGCAGTACTTC.

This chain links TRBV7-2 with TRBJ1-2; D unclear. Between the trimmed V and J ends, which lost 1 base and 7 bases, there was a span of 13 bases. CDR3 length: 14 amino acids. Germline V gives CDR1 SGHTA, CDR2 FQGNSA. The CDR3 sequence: CASSLGAGESGYTF. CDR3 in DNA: TGTGCCAGCAGCTTAGGAGCCGGGGAATCTGGCTACACCTTC. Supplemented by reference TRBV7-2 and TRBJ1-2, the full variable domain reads GAGVSQSPSNKVTEKGKDVELRCDPISGHTALYWYRQSLGQGLEFLIYFQGNSAPDKSGLPSDRFSAERTGGSVSTLTIQRTQQEDSAVYLCASSLGAGESGYTFGSGTRLTVV.

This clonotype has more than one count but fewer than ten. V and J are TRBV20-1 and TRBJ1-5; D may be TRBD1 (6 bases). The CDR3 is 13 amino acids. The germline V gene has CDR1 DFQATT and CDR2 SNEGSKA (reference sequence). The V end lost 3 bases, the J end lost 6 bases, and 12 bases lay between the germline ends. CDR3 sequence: CSARDTGLQPQHF. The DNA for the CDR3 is TGCAGTGCTAGGGATACAGGGCTTCAGCCCCAGCATTTT.

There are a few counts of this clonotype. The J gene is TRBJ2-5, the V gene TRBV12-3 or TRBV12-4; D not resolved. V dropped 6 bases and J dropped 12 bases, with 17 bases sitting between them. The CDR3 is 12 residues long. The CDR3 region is CASSLFMGKEYF. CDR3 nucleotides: TGTGCCAGCAGCCTCTTCATGGGGAAGGAGTACTTC.

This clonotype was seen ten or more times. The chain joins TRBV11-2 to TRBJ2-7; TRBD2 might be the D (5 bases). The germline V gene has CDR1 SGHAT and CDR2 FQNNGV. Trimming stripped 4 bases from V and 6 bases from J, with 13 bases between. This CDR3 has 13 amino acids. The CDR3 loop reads CASSYGLGVEQYF. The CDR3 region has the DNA TGTGCCAGCAGCTATGGTCTCGGGGTCGAGCAGTACTTC.

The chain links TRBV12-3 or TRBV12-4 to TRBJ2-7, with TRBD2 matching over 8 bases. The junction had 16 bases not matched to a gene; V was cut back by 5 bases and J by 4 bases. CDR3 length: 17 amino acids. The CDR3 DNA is TGTGCCAGCAGTCTAGGCCCTCACTATGCGGGAGGTTACGAGCAGTACTTC. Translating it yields CASSLGPHYAGGYEQYF.

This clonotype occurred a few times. CDR3 sequence: CASRKARGPEAFF. CDR3 nucleotides: TGTGCCAGCAGGAAGGCCAGGGGGCCTGAAGCTTTCTTT. The chain combines TRBV12-3 or TRBV12-4 with TRBJ1-1; 8 bases align to TRBD1. V was pared by 6 bases and J by 6 bases, with 6 bases of the junction left unmatched. The CDR3 consists of 13 residues.

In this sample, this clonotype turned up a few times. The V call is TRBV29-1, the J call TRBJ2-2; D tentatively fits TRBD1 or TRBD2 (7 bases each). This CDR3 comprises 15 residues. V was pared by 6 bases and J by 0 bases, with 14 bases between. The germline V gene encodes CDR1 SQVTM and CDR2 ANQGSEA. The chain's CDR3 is CSVPSGGANTGELFF. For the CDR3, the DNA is TGCAGCGTACCGTCAGGGGGGGCGAACACCGGGGAGCTGTTTTTT.

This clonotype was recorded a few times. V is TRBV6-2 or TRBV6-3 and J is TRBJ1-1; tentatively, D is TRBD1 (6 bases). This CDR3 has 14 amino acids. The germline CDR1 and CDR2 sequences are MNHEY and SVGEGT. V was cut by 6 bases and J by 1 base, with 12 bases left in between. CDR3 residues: CASRAGERNTEAFF. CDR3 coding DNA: TGTGCCAGCAGAGCAGGGGAGAGGAACACTGAAGCTTTCTTT.

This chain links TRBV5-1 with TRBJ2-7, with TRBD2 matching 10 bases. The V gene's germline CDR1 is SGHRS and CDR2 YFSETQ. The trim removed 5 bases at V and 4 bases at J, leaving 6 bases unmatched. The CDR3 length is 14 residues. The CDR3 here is CASSHPTSGYEQYF. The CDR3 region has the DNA TGCGCCAGCAGTCATCCGACTAGCGGGTACGAGCAGTACTTC.

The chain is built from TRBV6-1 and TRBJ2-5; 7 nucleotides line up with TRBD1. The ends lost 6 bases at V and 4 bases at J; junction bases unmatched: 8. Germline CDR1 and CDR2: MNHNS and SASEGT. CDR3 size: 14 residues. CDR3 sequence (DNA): TGTGCCAGCAGGGACAGGACTTGGGGAGAGACCCAGTACTTC. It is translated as CASRDRTWGETQYF.

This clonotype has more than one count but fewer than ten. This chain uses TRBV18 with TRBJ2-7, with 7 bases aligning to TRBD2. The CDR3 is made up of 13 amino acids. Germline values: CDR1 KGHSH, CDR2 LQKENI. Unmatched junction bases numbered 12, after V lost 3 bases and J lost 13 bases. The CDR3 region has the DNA TGTGCCAGCTCACCCGGGGCTAGCGGAACACCTTACTTC. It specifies CASSPGASGTPYF.